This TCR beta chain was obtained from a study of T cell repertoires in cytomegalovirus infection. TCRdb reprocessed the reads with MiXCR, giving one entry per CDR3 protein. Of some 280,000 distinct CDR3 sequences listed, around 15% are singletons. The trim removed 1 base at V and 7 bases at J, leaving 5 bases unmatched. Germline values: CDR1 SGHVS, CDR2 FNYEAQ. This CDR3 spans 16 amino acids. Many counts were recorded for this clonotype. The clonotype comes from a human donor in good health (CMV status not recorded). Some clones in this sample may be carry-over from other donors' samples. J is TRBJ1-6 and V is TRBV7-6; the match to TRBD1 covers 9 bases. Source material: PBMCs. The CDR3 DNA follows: TGTGCCAGCAGCTTAGGGGGACAGGGTCAAAATTCACCCCTCCACTTT. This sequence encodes CASSLGGQGQNSPLHF.